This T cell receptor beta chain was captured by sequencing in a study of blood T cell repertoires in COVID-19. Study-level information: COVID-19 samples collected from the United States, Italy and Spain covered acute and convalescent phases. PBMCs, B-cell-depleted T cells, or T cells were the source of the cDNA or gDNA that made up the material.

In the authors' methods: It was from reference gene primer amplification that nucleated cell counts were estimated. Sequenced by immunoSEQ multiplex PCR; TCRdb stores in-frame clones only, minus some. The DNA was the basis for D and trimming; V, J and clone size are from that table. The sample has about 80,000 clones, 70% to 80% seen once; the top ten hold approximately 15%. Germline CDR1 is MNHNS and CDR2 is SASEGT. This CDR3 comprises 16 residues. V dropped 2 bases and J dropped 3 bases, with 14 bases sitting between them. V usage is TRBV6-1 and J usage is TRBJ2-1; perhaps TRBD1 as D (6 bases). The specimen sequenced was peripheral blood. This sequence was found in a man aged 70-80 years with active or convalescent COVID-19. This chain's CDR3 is CASSEWEQGYYNEQFF. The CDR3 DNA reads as TGTGCCAGCAGTGAATGGGAACAGGGATACTACAATGAGCAGTTCTTC.